This is a list of T cell receptor beta chains from one sample in a study of blood T cell repertoires in COVID-19. Data came from immunoSEQ multiplex PCR; TCRdb stores just in-frame clones and leaves some out. The sample has fewer than 75,000 clones; roughly 82% are singletons. The sample comprised peripheral blood. These receptors were obtained from a human donor in a cohort sampled during active COVID-19. The CDR3 runs from the conserved cysteine through the conserved F or W. The D gene is left open where the match is weak. Not every row has a clone size; where given, it reads once, few, many or a size class.

TRBV28	-	TRBJ2-7	TRBD1	CASSSPGQGGYEQYF	TGTGCCAGCAGTTCCCCCGGACAGGGAGGTTACGAGCAGTACTTC
TRBV9	-	TRBJ2-3	-	CASSLGGQGRDTQYF	TGTGCCAGCAGCCTGGGGGGGCAGGGAAGAGATACGCAGTATTTT
TRBV16	-	TRBJ1-5	-	CASSQSASRQPQHF	TGTGCCAGCAGCCAATCAGCCTCTCGACAGCCCCAGCATTTT
TRBV30	-	TRBJ1-3	-	CAWQGFGNTIYF	TGTGCCTGGCAGGGTTTTGGAAACACCATATATTTT
TRBV30	once	TRBJ1-2	-	CAWSVTGYGYTF	TGTGCCTGGAGTGTAACCGGGTATGGCTACACCTTC
TRBV2	-	TRBJ1-1	TRBD1	CASRRDRGQSEAFF	TGTGCCAGCAGGAGGGACAGGGGCCAGAGTGAAGCTTTCTTT
TRBV5-1	-	TRBJ2-5	-	CASSLLANGRETQYF	TGCGCCAGCAGCTTGCTAGCGAATGGAAGGGAGACCCAGTACTTC
TRBV5-5	-	TRBJ2-7	-	CASSPRGSFYEQYF	TGTGCCAGCAGCCCCCGTGGGAGCTTCTACGAGCAGTACTTC
TRBV3-1/TRBV3-2	-	TRBJ2-7	TRBD1	CASSQGLKVWQGAYEQYF	TGTGCCAGCAGCCAAGGGCTTAAGGTTTGGCAGGGGGCCTACGAGCAGTACTTC
TRBV5-4	few	TRBJ2-5	TRBD2	CASSLERGGRQETQYF	TGTGCCAGCAGCTTGGAACGGGGGGGCCGTCAAGAGACCCAGTACTTC
TRBV9	-	TRBJ1-4	-	CASSAGQAAYNEKLFF	TGTGCCAGCAGCGCAGGCCAGGCAGCTTATAATGAAAAACTGTTTTTT
TRBV27	-	TRBJ2-2	TRBD2	CASSLLGAGGLTGELFF	TGTGCCAGCAGTTTATTGGGCGCGGGGGGGCTCACCGGGGAGCTGTTTTTT
TRBV19	-	TRBJ1-5	-	CASSMADSNQPQHF	TGTGCCAGTAGTATGGCAGATAGCAATCAGCCCCAGCATTTT
TRBV7-2	-	TRBJ2-5	TRBD2	CASSFGLAGAQETQYF	TGTGCCAGCAGCTTTGGACTAGCGGGGGCACAAGAGACCCAGTACTTC
TRBV6-6	few	TRBJ2-5	TRBD2	CASSSPLAGGQETQYF	TGTGCCAGCAGTTCCCCACTAGCGGGGGGACAAGAGACCCAGTACTTC
TRBV7-2	-	TRBJ2-2	TRBD1	CASRGTGALTGELFF	TGTGCCAGTAGAGGGACAGGGGCTCTCACCGGGGAGCTGTTTTTT
TRBV2	once	TRBJ2-2	TRBD1	CASGMTGNRELFF	TGTGCCAGCGGGATGACAGGGAACAGGGAGCTGTTTTTT
TRBV5-4	-	TRBJ2-7	-	CASSDGWRGRFEQYF	TGTGCCAGCAGCGACGGGTGGCGGGGACGGTTCGAGCAGTACTTC
TRBV5-1	-	TRBJ1-2	-	CASSRGGPPPDGYTF	TGCGCCAGCAGCAGGGGGGGGCCCCCCCCTGATGGCTACACCTTC
TRBV12-5	-	TRBJ1-3	-	CASSRGGNTIYF	TGTGCTAGTTCCCGGGGAGGAAACACCATATATTTT
TRBV10-3	-	TRBJ2-3	TRBD2	CAISGTSDTDTQYF	TGTGCCATCAGCGGAACTAGCGACACAGATACGCAGTATTTT
TRBV28	-	TRBJ1-1	TRBD1	CASRTTGGIGTEAFF	TGTGCCAGCAGGACGACAGGGGGCATCGGCACTGAAGCTTTCTTT
TRBV5-1	-	TRBJ2-1	-	CASSVNPGSNNEQFF	TGCGCCAGCAGCGTCAACCCGGGATCGAACAATGAGCAGTTCTTC
TRBV5-4	-	TRBJ1-2	-	CASSLVALPNYGYTF	TGTGCCAGCAGCTTGGTCGCACTCCCTAACTATGGCTACACCTTC
TRBV6-5	-	TRBJ1-2	-	CASRGGRGYTF	TGTGCCAGCAGAGGAGGACGGGGCTACACCTTC
TRBV20-1	-	TRBJ2-7	-	CSASSTLHYEQYF	TGCAGTGCTAGTTCCACTCTCCACTACGAGCAGTACTTC
TRBV19	-	TRBJ1-5	TRBD1	CASNPGQGNQPQHF	TGTGCCAGTAACCCGGGACAGGGGAATCAGCCCCAGCATTTT
TRBV28	-	TRBJ2-7	-	CASTLGADSYEQYF	TGTGCCAGCACCCTGGGGGCCGACTCCTACGAGCAGTACTTC
TRBV14	-	TRBJ1-4	TRBD1	CASSAGQGSTNEKLFF	TGTGCCAGCAGCGCCGGACAGGGATCAACTAATGAAAAACTGTTTTTT
TRBV30	-	TRBJ1-6	-	CAWSVPGKTSPLHF	TGTGCCTGGAGTGTACCAGGGAAGACCTCACCCCTCCACTTT
TRBV4-3	-	TRBJ2-5	-	CASSRRTTTIQETQYF	TGCGCCAGCAGCCGACGGACTACCACCATACAAGAGACCCAGTACTTC
TRBV7-2	-	TRBJ2-5	TRBD1	CASSPDRGRSETQYF	TGTGCCAGCAGCCCCGACAGGGGGCGGTCAGAGACCCAGTACTTC
TRBV5-1	-	TRBJ1-2	TRBD1	CASTEGQGYGYTF	TGCGCCAGCACCGAGGGACAGGGGTATGGCTACACCTTC
TRBV9	-	TRBJ2-1	TRBD1	CASSYGLGTGTYNEQFF	TGTGCCAGCAGCTATGGACTGGGGACAGGGACCTACAATGAGCAGTTCTTC
TRBV7-9	once	TRBJ1-1	-	CASSPHFHRGEAFF	TGTGCCAGCAGCCCCCATTTTCATCGGGGGGAAGCTTTCTTT
TRBV9	-	TRBJ2-3	TRBD1	CASSASTGGLGDTQYF	TGTGCCAGCAGCGCTTCGACAGGGGGCCTGGGAGATACGCAGTATTTT
TRBV2	few	TRBJ1-6	-	CASGTGPLVVSPLHF	TGTGCCAGCGGAACAGGGCCCCTCGTCGTTTCACCCCTCCACTTT
TRBV7-9	-	TRBJ2-7	TRBD2	CASTPGGYEQYF	TGTGCCAGCACCCCGGGGGGCTACGAGCAGTACTTC
TRBV19	-	TRBJ1-1	-	CASSIVQGTEAFF	TGTGCCAGTAGTATAGTCCAGGGCACTGAAGCTTTCTTT
TRBV4-1	-	TRBJ1-1	-	CASSQGKDSYTEAFF	TGCGCCAGCAGCCAAGGTAAAGACAGCTACACTGAAGCTTTCTTT
TRBV19	-	TRBJ1-1	-	CASRRGTSNTEAFF	TGTGCCAGTCGACGAGGGACATCGAACACTGAAGCTTTCTTT
TRBV28	-	TRBJ1-1	TRBD1	CASSSLGQGAYRTEAFF	TGTGCCAGCAGCTCCCTAGGACAGGGGGCTTATCGGACTGAAGCTTTCTTT
TRBV19	-	TRBJ1-1	-	CASSIGGTWGTEAFF	TGTGCCAGTAGTATCGGAGGGACCTGGGGTACTGAAGCTTTCTTT
TRBV3-1/TRBV3-2	-	TRBJ2-7	-	CASSATRVGEQYF	TGTGCCAGCAGCGCTACCCGGGTCGGGGAGCAGTACTTC
TRBV18	-	TRBJ2-7	TRBD1	CASSPRQGAYEQYF	TGTGCCAGCTCTCCCCGACAGGGGGCCTACGAGCAGTACTTC
TRBV5-1	-	TRBJ1-2	-	CASSLAPVYGYTF	TGCGCCAGCAGCTTGGCGCCAGTCTATGGCTACACCTTC
TRBV2	few	TRBJ2-1	TRBD2	CASSRLAGGFGEQFF	TGTGCCAGCAGCCGACTAGCGGGGGGCTTTGGTGAGCAGTTCTTC
TRBV28	once	TRBJ2-3	TRBD2	CASSPRLAGGPTDTQYF	TGTGCCAGCAGTCCTCGACTAGCGGGGGGCCCCACAGATACGCAGTATTTT
TRBV29-1	-	TRBJ2-3	-	CSALGARGWYTDTQYF	TGCAGCGCCCTAGGGGCTAGGGGTTGGTACACAGATACGCAGTATTTT
TRBV3-1/TRBV3-2	-	TRBJ2-7	TRBD2	CASSQGTSYHEQYF	TGTGCCAGCAGCCAAGGGACTAGCTACCACGAGCAGTACTTC
TRBV19	-	TRBJ2-1	TRBD2	CASSDPGGNYNEQFF	TGTGCCAGTAGTGACCCGGGGGGGAATTACAATGAGCAGTTCTTC